The rows below give T cell receptor beta chains drawn from one sample of a study of T cells in Graves' hyperthyroidism and ophthalmopathy. From the multiplex PCR reads, TCRdb called clonotypes with MiXCR, one entry per CDR3 protein. The sample has 500,000 to 650,000 distinct CDR3 sequences, 12% to 15% seen once. The sample was blood. The receptors come from a woman between 40 and 50 years old with Graves' hyperthyroidism. CDR3s include the opening cysteine and the closing phenylalanine or tryptophan. The D gene is left open where the match is weak. Size is stated for part of the rows, as once, few or many counts, or as a class when the clone is expanded.

TGTGCCAGCAGTTTATCGGGGACTAGCCTTTTGTCCGGGGAGCTGTTTTTT,CASSLSGTSLLSGELFF,TRBD2,TRBV28,few,TRBJ2-2
TGCGCCAGCAGTCCTCCGGGACCCACCGGGGAGCTGTTTTTT,CASSPPGPTGELFF,-,TRBV5-1,many,TRBJ2-2
TGTGCCAGCAGCCAAGAGGGGACTAGCGGGAGCAATGAGCAGTTCTTC,CASSQEGTSGSNEQFF,TRBD2,TRBV11-2,-,TRBJ2-1
TGTGCCAGCTCCCCCGTCGGCGGGGGAAACACAGATACGCAGTATTTT,CASSPVGGGNTDTQYF,TRBD2,TRBV27,few,TRBJ2-3
TGTGCCAACAGCTTAGAGGGTGACAGTGAAGCTTTCTTT,CANSLEGDSEAFF,-,TRBV11-2,-,TRBJ1-1
TGTGCCAGCTCACCGGCCGGGACACTGAACACTGAAGCTTTCTTT,CASSPAGTLNTEAFF,-,TRBV18,many,TRBJ1-1
TGTGCCAGCAGCCTCGGACTAGCGGGACGCGACAATGAGCAGTTCTTC,CASSLGLAGRDNEQFF,TRBD2,TRBV11-2,-,TRBJ2-1
TGTGCCAGCAGGCGGACTAGTTTAAAAGTCAATGAGCAGTTCTTC,CASRRTSLKVNEQFF,TRBD2,TRBV7-2,many,TRBJ2-1
TGTGCCAGCAGCCGACTAGCGGGAGGGGAGGGCTACGAGCAGTACTTC,CASSRLAGGEGYEQYF,TRBD2,TRBV6-1,many,TRBJ2-7
TGTGCCAGCAGCTCAGGCCGACAGGCCTGGGGAAGCAATCAGCCCCAGCATTTT,CASSSGRQAWGSNQPQHF,-,TRBV9,few,TRBJ1-5
TGTGCCACCAGCAGAGATATCGGGACAGGGGGCCCCTACGAGCAGTACTTC,CATSRDIGTGGPYEQYF,TRBD1,TRBV15,many,TRBJ2-7
TGTGCCAGCAGCTCCATAGCGGGAGGGCGGTACAATGAGCAGTTCTTC,CASSSIAGGRYNEQFF,TRBD2,TRBV7-3,many,TRBJ2-1